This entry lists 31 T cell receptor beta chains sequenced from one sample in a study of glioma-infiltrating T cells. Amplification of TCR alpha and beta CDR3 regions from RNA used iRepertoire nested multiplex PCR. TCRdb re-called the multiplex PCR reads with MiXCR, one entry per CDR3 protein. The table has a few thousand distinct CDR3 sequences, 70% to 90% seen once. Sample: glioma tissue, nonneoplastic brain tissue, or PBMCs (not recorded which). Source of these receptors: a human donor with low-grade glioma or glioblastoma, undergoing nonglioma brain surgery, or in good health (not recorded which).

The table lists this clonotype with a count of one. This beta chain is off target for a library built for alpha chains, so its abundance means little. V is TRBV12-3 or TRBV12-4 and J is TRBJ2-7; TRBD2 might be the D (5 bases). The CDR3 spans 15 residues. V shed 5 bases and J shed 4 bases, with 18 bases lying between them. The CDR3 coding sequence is TGTGCCAGCAGTAAAGCCAGGAGCGGAACTTACGAGCAGTACTTC. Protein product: CASSKARSGTYEQYF.

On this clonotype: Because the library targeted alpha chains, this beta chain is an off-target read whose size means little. This chain's CDR3 is CASRPDSTDTQYF. The CDR3 DNA is TGTGCCAGCAGGCCCGATAGCACAGATACGCAGTATTTT. This chain joins TRBV27 and TRBJ2-3; D unresolved. V lost 6 bases and J lost 0, with 7 bases in between. Germline CDR1 MNHEY, CDR2 SMNVEV (reference sequence). This CDR3 comprises 13 residues.

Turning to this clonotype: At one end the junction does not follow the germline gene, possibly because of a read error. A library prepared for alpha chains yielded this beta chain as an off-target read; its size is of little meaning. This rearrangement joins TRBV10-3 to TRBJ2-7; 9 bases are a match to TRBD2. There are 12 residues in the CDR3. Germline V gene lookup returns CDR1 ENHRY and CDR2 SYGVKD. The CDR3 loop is CAIRTSAYEQYF. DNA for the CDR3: TGCGCCATCAGGACTAGCGCCTACGAGCAGTACTTC.

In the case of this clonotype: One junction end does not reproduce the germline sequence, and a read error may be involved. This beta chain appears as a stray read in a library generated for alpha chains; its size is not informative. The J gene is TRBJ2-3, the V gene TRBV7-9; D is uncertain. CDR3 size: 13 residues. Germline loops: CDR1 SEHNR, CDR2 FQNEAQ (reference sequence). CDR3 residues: CASSLSRADKQYF. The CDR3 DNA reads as TGTGCCAGCAGCTTAAGCAGAGCAGATAAGCAGTATTTT.

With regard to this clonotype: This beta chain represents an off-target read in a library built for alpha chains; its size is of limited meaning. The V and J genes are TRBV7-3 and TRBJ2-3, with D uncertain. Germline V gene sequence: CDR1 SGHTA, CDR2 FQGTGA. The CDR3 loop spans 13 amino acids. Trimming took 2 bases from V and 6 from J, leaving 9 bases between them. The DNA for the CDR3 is TGTGCCAGCAGCTTATCGTTCTTGGATACGCAGTATTTT. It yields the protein CASSLSFLDTQYF.

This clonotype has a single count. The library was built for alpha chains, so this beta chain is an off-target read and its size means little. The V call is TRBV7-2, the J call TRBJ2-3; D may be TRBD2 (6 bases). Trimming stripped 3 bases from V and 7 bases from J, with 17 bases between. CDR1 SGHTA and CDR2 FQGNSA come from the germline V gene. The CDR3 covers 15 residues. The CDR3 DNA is TGTGCCAGCAGCTTTGGGGGGAACCGTGATTATACGCAGTATTTT. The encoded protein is CASSFGGNRDYTQYF.

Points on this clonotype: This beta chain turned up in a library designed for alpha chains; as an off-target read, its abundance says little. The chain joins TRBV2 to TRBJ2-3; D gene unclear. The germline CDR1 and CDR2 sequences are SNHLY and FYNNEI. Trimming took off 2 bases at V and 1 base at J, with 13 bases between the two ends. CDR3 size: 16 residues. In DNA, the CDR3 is TGTGCCAGCAGTGAATGGGGTTATCGAGGCACAGATACGCAGTATTTT. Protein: CASSEWGYRGTDTQYF. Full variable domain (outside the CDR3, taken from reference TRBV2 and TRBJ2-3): EPEVTQTPSHQVTQMGQEVILRCVPISNHLYFYWYRQILGQKVEFLVSFYNNEISEKSEIFDDQFSVERPDGSNFTLKIRSTKLEDSAMYFCASSEWGYRGTDTQYFGPGTRLTVL.

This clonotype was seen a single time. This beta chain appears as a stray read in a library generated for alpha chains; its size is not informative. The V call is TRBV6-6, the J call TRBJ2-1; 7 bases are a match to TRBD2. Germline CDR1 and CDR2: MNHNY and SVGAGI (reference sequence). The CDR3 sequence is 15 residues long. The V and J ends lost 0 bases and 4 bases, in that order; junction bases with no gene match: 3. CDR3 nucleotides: TGTGCCAGCAGTTACTCGACTAGCTTTTACAATGAGCAGTTCTTC. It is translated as CASSYSTSFYNEQFF.

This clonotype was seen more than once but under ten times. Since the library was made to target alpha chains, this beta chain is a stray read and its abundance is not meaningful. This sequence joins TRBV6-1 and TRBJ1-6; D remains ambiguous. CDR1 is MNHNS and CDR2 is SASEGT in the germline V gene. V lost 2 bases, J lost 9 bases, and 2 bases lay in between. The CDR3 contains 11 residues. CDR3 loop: CASSESSPLHF. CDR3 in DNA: TGTGCCAGCAGTGAAAGTTCACCCCTCCACTTT.

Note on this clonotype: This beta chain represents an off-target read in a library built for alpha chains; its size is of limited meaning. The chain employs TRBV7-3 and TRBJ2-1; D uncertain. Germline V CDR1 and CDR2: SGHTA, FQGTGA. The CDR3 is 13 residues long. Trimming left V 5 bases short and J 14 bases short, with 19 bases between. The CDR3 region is CASSPSPRAAEFF. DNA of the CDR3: TGTGCCAGCAGCCCCTCCCCCCGTGCCGCCGAGTTCTTC.

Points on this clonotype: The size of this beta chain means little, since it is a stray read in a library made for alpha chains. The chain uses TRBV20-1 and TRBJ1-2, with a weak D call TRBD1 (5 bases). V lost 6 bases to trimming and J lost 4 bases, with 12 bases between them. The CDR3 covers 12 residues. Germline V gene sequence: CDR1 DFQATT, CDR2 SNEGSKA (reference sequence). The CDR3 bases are TGCAGTGCCTCAGAGGACACCTATGGCTACACCTTC. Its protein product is CSASEDTYGYTF.

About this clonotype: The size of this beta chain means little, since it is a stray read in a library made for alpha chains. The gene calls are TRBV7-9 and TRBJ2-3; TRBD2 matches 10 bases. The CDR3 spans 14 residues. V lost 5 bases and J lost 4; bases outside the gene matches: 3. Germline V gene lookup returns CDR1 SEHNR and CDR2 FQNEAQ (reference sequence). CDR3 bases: TGTGCCAGCAGCCGAGGGACTAGCGCAGATACGCAGTATTTT. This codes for CASSRGTSADTQYF.

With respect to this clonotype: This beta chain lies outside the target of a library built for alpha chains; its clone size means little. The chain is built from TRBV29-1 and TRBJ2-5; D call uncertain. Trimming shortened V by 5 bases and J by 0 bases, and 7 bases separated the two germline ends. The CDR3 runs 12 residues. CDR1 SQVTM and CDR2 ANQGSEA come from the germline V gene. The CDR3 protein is CSVSEYQETQYF. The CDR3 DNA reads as TGCAGCGTTTCCGAGTACCAAGAGACCCAGTACTTC.

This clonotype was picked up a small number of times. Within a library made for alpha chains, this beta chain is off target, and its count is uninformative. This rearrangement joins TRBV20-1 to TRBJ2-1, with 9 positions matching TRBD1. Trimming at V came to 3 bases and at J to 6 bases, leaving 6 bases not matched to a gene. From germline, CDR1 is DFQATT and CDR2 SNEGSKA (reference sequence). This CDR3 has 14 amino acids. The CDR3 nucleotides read TGCAGTGCTAGCGGACAGGGGAGTCTCAATGAGCAGTTCTTC. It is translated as CSASGQGSLNEQFF.

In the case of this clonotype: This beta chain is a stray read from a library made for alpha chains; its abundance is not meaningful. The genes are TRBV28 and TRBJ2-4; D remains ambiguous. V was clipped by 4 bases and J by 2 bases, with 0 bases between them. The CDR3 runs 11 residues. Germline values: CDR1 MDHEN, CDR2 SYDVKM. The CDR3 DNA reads TGTGCCAGCAGTTCCAAAAACATTCAGTACTTC. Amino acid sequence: CASSSKNIQYF. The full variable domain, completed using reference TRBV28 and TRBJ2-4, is DVKVTQSSRYLVKRTGEKVFLECVQDMDHENMFWYRQDPGLGLRLIYFSYDVKMKEKGDIPEGYSVSREKKERFSLILESASTNQTSMYLCASSSKNIQYFGAGTRLSVL.

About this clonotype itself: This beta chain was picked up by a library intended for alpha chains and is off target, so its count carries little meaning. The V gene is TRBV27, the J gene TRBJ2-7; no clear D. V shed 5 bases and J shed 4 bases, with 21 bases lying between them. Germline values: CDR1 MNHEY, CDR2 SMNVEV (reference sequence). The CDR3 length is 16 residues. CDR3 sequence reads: CASSGINAGFGYEQYF. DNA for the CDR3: TGTGCCAGCAGTGGTATTAATGCAGGATTTGGGTACGAGCAGTACTTC.

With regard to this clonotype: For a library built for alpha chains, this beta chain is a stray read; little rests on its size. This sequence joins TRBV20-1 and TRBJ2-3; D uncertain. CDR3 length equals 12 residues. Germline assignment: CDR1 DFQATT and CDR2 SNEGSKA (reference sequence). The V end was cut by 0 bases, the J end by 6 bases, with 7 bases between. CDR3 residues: CSARDHVDTQYF. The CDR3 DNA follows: TGCAGTGCTAGAGATCATGTTGATACGCAGTATTTT.

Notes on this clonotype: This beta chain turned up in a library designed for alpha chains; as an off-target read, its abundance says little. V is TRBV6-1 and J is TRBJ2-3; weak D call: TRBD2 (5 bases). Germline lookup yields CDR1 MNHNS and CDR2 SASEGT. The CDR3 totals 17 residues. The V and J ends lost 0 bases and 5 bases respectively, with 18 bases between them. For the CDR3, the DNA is TGTGCCAGCAGTGAAGCTCTCCACGGGGTTGGGAGAGATACGCAGTATTTT. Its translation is CASSEALHGVGRDTQYF.

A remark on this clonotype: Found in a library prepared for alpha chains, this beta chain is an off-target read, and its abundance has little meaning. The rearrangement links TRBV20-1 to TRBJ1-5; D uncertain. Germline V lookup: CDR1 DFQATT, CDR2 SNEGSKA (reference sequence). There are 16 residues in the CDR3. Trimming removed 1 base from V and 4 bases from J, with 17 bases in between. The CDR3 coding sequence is TGCAGTGCTAGAGGGCAGAGTTATAGATTGAATCAGCCCCAGCATTTT. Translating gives CSARGQSYRLNQPQHF.

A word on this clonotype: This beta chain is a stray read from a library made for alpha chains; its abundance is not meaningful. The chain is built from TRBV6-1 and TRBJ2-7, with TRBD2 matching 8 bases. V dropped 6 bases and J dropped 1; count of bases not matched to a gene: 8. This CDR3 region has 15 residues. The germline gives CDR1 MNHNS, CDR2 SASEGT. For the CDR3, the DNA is TGTGCCAGCAGGGTCGGGGGGGGCCCATCCTACGAGCAGTACTTC. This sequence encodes CASRVGGGPSYEQYF.

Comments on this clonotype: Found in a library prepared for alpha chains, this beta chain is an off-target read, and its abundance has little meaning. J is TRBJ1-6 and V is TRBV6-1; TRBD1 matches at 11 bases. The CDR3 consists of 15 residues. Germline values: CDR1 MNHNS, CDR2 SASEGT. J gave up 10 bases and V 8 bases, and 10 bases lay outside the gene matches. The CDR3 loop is CASGSGQGAGSPLHF. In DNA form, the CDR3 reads TGTGCCAGCGGAAGTGGACAGGGGGCCGGGTCACCCCTCCACTTT.

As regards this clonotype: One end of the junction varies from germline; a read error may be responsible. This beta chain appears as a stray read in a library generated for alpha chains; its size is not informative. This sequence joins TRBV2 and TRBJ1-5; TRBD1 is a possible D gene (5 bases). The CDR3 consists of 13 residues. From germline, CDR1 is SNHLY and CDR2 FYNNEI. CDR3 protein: CGSSAGLWQPQHF. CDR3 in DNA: TGTGGCAGCAGTGCAGGGCTTTGGCAGCCCCAGCATTTT.

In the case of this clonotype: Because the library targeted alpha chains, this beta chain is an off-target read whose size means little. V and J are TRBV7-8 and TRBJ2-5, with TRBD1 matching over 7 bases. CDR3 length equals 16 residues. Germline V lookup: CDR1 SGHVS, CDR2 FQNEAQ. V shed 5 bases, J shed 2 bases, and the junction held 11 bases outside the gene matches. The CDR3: CASSPTWGQPQETQYF. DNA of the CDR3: TGTGCCAGCAGCCCTACATGGGGACAGCCGCAAGAGACCCAGTACTTC.

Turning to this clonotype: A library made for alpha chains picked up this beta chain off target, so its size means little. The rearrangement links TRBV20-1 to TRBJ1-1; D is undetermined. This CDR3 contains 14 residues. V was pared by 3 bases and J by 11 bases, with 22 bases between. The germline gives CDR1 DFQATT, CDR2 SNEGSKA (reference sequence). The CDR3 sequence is CSASAQRRVLYAFF. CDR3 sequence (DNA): TGCAGTGCTAGTGCACAGCGGAGGGTTTTGTATGCTTTCTTT.

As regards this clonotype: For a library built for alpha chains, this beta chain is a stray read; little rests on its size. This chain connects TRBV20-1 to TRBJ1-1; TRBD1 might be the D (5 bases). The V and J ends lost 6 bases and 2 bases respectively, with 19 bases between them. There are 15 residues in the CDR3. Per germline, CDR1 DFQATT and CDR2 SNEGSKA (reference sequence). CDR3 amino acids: CSADALGGRNTEAFF. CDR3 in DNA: TGCAGTGCGGACGCCCTCGGGGGGAGAAACACTGAAGCTTTCTTT.

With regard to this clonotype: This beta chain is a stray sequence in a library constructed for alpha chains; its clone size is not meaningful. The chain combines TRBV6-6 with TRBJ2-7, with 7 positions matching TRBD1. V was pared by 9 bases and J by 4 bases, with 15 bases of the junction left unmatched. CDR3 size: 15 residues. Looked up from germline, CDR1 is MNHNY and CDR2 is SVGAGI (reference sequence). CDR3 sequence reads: CARSLTGTDLYEQYF. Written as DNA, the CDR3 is TGTGCCAGAAGCCTAACCGGGACAGACCTATACGAGCAGTACTTC.

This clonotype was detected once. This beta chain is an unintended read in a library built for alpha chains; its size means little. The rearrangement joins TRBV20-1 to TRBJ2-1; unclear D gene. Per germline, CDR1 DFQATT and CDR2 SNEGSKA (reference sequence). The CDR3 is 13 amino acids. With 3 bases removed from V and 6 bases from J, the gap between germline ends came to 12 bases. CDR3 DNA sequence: TGCAGTGCTAGTGGTGGGGATGTCAATGAGCAGTTCTTC. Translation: CSASGGDVNEQFF.

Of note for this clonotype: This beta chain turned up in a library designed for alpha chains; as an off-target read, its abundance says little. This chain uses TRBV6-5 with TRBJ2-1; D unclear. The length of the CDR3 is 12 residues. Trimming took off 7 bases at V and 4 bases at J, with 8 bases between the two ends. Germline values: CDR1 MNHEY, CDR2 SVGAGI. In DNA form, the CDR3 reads TGTGCCAGCAAATCCCGGTACAATGAGCAGTTCTTC. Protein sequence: CASKSRYNEQFF.

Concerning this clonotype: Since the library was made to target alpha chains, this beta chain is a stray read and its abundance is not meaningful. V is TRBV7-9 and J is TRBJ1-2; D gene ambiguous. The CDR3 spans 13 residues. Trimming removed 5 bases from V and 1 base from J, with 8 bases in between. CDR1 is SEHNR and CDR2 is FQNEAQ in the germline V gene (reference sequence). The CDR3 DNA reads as TGTGCCAGCAGCCGGAGCGTTAACTATGGCTACACCTTC. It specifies CASSRSVNYGYTF.

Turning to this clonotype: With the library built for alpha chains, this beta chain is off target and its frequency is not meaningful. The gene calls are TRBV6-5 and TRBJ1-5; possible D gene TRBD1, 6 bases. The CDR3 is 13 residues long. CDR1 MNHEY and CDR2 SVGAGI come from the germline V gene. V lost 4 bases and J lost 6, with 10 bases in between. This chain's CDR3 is CASSLGGIQPQHF. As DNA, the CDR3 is TGTGCCAGCAGTTTAGGGGGGATTCAGCCCCAGCATTTT.

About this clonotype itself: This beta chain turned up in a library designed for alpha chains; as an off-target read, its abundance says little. The CDR3 loop is CASSRRQGFTDTQYF. CDR3 DNA: TGTGCCAGCAGTCGAAGACAGGGATTCACAGATACGCAGTATTTT. The V and J genes are TRBV28 and TRBJ2-3, with TRBD1 matching 7 bases. Looked up from germline, CDR1 is MDHEN and CDR2 is SYDVKM. This CDR3 comprises 15 residues. Unmatched junction bases numbered 7, after V lost 5 bases and J lost 2 bases. The whole variable domain, remainder taken from reference TRBV28 and TRBJ2-3, is DVKVTQSSRYLVKRTGEKVFLECVQDMDHENMFWYRQDPGLGLRLIYFSYDVKMKEKGDIPEGYSVSREKKERFSLILESASTNQTSMYLCASSRRQGFTDTQYFGPGTRLTVL.